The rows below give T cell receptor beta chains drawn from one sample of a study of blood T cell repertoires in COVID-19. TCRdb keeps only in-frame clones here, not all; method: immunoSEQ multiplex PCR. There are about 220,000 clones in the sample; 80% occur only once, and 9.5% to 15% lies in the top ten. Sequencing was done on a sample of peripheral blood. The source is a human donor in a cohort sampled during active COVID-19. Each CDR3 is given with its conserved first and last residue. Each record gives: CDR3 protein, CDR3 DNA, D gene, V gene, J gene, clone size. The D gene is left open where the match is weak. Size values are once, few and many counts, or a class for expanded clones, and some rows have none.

CDR3: CASSPPGRYQETQYF; DNA: TGTGCCAGCAGCCCCCCAGGCAGGTACCAAGAGACCCAGTACTTC; D: -; V: TRBV13; J: TRBJ2-5; size: -
CDR3: CASSLGGTGGQSDAFF; DNA: TGTGCCAGCAGCTTGGGCGGGACAGGGGGCCAGTCGGACGCTTTCTTT; D: TRBD1; V: TRBV5-6; J: TRBJ1-1; size: -
CDR3: CASKTGPNTGELFF; DNA: TGTGCCAGCAAGACAGGGCCGAACACCGGGGAGCTGTTTTTT; D: TRBD1; V: TRBV27; J: TRBJ2-2; size: -
CDR3: CATSRDGQGALGEKLFF; DNA: TGTGCCACCAGCAGAGATGGGCAGGGGGCGCTGGGTGAAAAACTGTTTTTT; D: TRBD1; V: TRBV15; J: TRBJ1-4; size: few
CDR3: CASSYDREGEAFF; DNA: TGTGCCAGCAGTTACGACAGGGAAGGGGAAGCTTTCTTT; D: TRBD1; V: TRBV6-6; J: TRBJ1-1; size: -
CDR3: CASSVGNSGGPDTQYF; DNA: TGTGCCAGCAGCGTAGGTAATAGCGGGGGCCCAGATACGCAGTATTTT; D: TRBD2; V: TRBV9; J: TRBJ2-3; size: -
CDR3: CASSPGTGTYEQYF; DNA: TGTGCCAGCTCACCAGGGACAGGGACCTACGAGCAGTACTTC; D: TRBD1; V: TRBV18; J: TRBJ2-7; size: -
CDR3: CASSSQGTQETQYF; DNA: TGTGCCAGCAGCTCCCAGGGGACGCAAGAGACCCAGTACTTC; D: -; V: TRBV7-3; J: TRBJ2-5; size: once
CDR3: CASSKGRGLSNQPQHF; DNA: TGTGCCAGTAGTAAAGGGAGGGGCCTTAGCAATCAGCCCCAGCATTTT; D: -; V: TRBV19; J: TRBJ1-5; size: -
CDR3: CASSTRQGVPGYTQYF; DNA: TGTGCCAGCAGTACCCGACAGGGGGTCCCGGGGTATACGCAGTATTTT; D: TRBD1; V: TRBV27; J: TRBJ2-3; size: -
CDR3: CASSDPLGTSAYEQYF; DNA: TGTGCCAGCAGTGATCCCTTGGGGACTAGCGCCTACGAGCAGTACTTC; D: TRBD2; V: TRBV6-1; J: TRBJ2-7; size: -
CDR3: CASSVEGGYNEQFF; DNA: TGTGCCAGCAGCGTCGAGGGAGGATACAATGAGCAGTTCTTC; D: -; V: TRBV9; J: TRBJ2-1; size: -
CDR3: CASSPRSLVDYEQYF; DNA: TGTGCCAGCAGCCCAAGGAGTCTAGTCGACTACGAGCAGTACTTC; D: -; V: TRBV28; J: TRBJ2-7; size: few
CDR3: CASSLDRQGTYEQYF; DNA: TGTGCCAGCAGCTTAGATCGGCAGGGGACCTACGAGCAGTACTTC; D: -; V: TRBV11-3; J: TRBJ2-7; size: -
CDR3: CATSRGGGLTDTQYF; DNA: TGTGCCACCAGCAGAGGAGGGGGCCTGACAGATACGCAGTATTTT; D: TRBD1; V: TRBV15; J: TRBJ2-3; size: -
CDR3: CASSLGLAGSWETQYF; DNA: TGTGCCAGCAGCTTGGGACTAGCGGGATCGTGGGAGACCCAGTACTTC; D: TRBD2; V: TRBV5-4; J: TRBJ2-5; size: -
CDR3: CASSPRTGNYGYTF; DNA: TGTGCCAGCAGCCCAAGGACAGGAAACTATGGCTACACCTTC; D: TRBD1; V: TRBV9; J: TRBJ1-2; size: -
CDR3: CAIPEGRGLEQYF; DNA: TGTGCCATCCCTGAGGGCAGGGGGCTCGAGCAGTACTTC; D: TRBD1; V: TRBV7-9; J: TRBJ2-7; size: -
CDR3: CSVLSGERGYTF; DNA: TGCAGCGTTTTATCCGGTGAGCGTGGCTACACCTTC; D: -; V: TRBV29-1; J: TRBJ1-2; size: -
CDR3: CASGLFDEQYF; DNA: TGTGCCAGCGGACTATTTGACGAGCAGTACTTC; D: -; V: TRBV3-1/TRBV3-2; J: TRBJ2-7; size: -
CDR3: CASSSYSRTGRLAAHYEQYF; DNA: TGTGCCAGCAGTTCGTATAGTAGGACAGGGAGGCTAGCGGCCCATTACGAGCAGTACTTC; D: -; V: TRBV27; J: TRBJ2-7; size: -
CDR3: CATSQGPGNTIYF; DNA: TGTGCCACCAGTCAGGGCCCTGGAAACACCATATATTTT; D: -; V: TRBV24-1; J: TRBJ1-3; size: -
CDR3: CASSTQTTPYSGANVLTF; DNA: TGTGCCAGCAGTACCCAGACTACACCGTACTCTGGGGCCAACGTCCTGACTTTC; D: -; V: TRBV28; J: TRBJ2-6; size: -
CDR3: CASSLAVSSYEQYF; DNA: TGTGCCAGCAGCTTGGCAGTCAGCTCCTACGAGCAGTACTTC; D: -; V: TRBV5-4; J: TRBJ2-7; size: -
CDR3: CASTDSYGYTF; DNA: TGTGCCAGCACCGACAGCTATGGCTACACCTTC; D: -; V: TRBV7-9; J: TRBJ1-2; size: -
CDR3: CASRRSGQGKENEKLFF; DNA: TGTGCCAGCAGGCGATCGGGACAGGGGAAGGAAAATGAAAAACTGTTTTTT; D: TRBD1; V: TRBV13; J: TRBJ1-4; size: -
CDR3: CASSPSGKIRYEQYF; DNA: TGTGCCAGCAGCCCATCGGGGAAGATTCGCTACGAGCAGTACTTC; D: -; V: TRBV3-1/TRBV3-2; J: TRBJ2-7; size: -
CDR3: CAISEAAGGPRAQYF; DNA: TGTGCCATCAGTGAGGCAGCGGGGGGCCCCCGAGCCCAGTACTTC; D: TRBD2; V: TRBV10-3; J: TRBJ2-5; size: -
CDR3: CASSLDRFTDTQYF; DNA: TGTGCCAGCAGCTTAGACCGGTTCACAGATACGCAGTATTTT; D: -; V: TRBV11-1; J: TRBJ2-3; size: -
CDR3: CASSSGTSSSYEQYF; DNA: TGCGCCAGCAGCTCCGGGACTAGCAGCTCCTACGAGCAGTACTTC; D: TRBD2; V: TRBV5-1; J: TRBJ2-7; size: -
CDR3: CASSPRAGGPTGELFF; DNA: TGTGCCAGCAGTCCCCGGGCGGGAGGGCCCACCGGGGAGCTGTTTTTT; D: TRBD2; V: TRBV2; J: TRBJ2-2; size: -
CDR3: CASSQDREGSMNTEAFF; DNA: TGTGCCAGCAGCCAAGATCGGGAGGGTTCTATGAACACTGAAGCTTTCTTT; D: -; V: TRBV4-2; J: TRBJ1-1; size: -
CDR3: CASRDRTDNTEAFF; DNA: TGTGCCAGCAGAGATAGAACAGATAACACTGAAGCTTTCTTT; D: -; V: TRBV5-4; J: TRBJ1-1; size: -
CDR3: CATLRQKEAFF; DNA: TGTGCCACCCTAAGACAGAAAGAAGCTTTCTTT; D: -; V: TRBV6-5; J: TRBJ1-1; size: -
CDR3: CASSLTGQYEQYF; DNA: TGTGCTAGCAGCTTAACCGGACAGTACGAGCAGTACTTC; D: -; V: TRBV7-7; J: TRBJ2-7; size: -
CDR3: CASSPDPTGTEQYF; DNA: TGTGCCAGCAGTCCCGACCCGACAGGGACCGAGCAGTACTTC; D: TRBD1; V: TRBV2; J: TRBJ2-7; size: -
CDR3: CASKQGVTEAFF; DNA: TGTGCCAGTAAACAGGGTGTTACTGAAGCTTTCTTT; D: -; V: TRBV25-1; J: TRBJ1-1; size: -
CDR3: CASSLRRNTQYF; DNA: TGTGCCAGCAGTTTAAGGCGGAATACGCAGTATTTT; D: -; V: TRBV28; J: TRBJ2-3; size: -
CDR3: CASRSDFNTGELFF; DNA: TGCGCCAGCAGGTCGGACTTTAACACCGGGGAGCTGTTTTTT; D: -; V: TRBV5-1; J: TRBJ2-2; size: -
CDR3: CASSEASSGVDTQYF; DNA: TGTGCCAGCAGTGAAGCATCTAGCGGGGTAGATACGCAGTATTTT; D: TRBD2; V: TRBV2; J: TRBJ2-3; size: -
CDR3: CASSYRTGGTEAFF; DNA: TGTGCCAGCAGTTACAGGACGGGCGGGACTGAAGCTTTCTTT; D: -; V: TRBV6-2/TRBV6-3; J: TRBJ1-1; size: -
CDR3: CASSQDSAGWKDTQYF; DNA: TGCGCCAGCAGCCAAGATAGTGCGGGGTGGAAAGATACGCAGTATTTT; D: -; V: TRBV4-1; J: TRBJ2-3; size: -
CDR3: CASSQDRGPGELFF; DNA: TGCGCCAGCAGCCAAGACAGGGGGCCCGGGGAGCTGTTTTTT; D: TRBD1; V: TRBV4-3; J: TRBJ2-2; size: -
CDR3: CASSRGTGGQDTEAFF; DNA: TGTGCCAGCAGCCGCGGGACAGGGGGCCAGGACACTGAAGCTTTCTTT; D: TRBD1; V: TRBV28; J: TRBJ1-1; size: -
CDR3: CASSTGNTEAFF; DNA: TGCGCCAGCAGCACAGGGAACACTGAAGCTTTCTTT; D: -; V: TRBV5-1; J: TRBJ1-1; size: -
CDR3: CASSLDSFGELFF; DNA: TGTGCCAGCAGCTTAGACTCCTTTGGGGAGCTGTTTTTT; D: -; V: TRBV12-3/TRBV12-4; J: TRBJ2-2; size: -
CDR3: CAISDPLAFGETQYF; DNA: TGTGCCATCAGTGACCCACTAGCGTTCGGAGAGACCCAGTACTTC; D: TRBD2; V: TRBV10-3; J: TRBJ2-5; size: -
CDR3: CASTPVAGGLYEQYF; DNA: TGTGCCAGCACCCCTGTGGCAGGGGGCTTATACGAGCAGTACTTC; D: TRBD1; V: TRBV28; J: TRBJ2-7; size: -
CDR3: CATSITGSGDTQYF; DNA: TGTGCCACCAGCATCACAGGGTCGGGAGATACGCAGTATTTT; D: -; V: TRBV24-1; J: TRBJ2-3; size: -
CDR3: CASSLGLQAFSTDTQYF; DNA: TGCGCCAGCAGCTTGGGATTACAGGCTTTTAGCACAGATACGCAGTATTTT; D: -; V: TRBV5-1; J: TRBJ2-3; size: -
CDR3: CASEKNPYEQYF; DNA: TGTGCCAGCGAGAAGAACCCATACGAGCAGTACTTC; D: -; V: TRBV5-6; J: TRBJ2-7; size: -
CDR3: CASSLVVGVNQPQHF; DNA: TGTGCCAGCAGCTTAGTAGTCGGGGTCAATCAGCCCCAGCATTTT; D: -; V: TRBV7-2; J: TRBJ1-5; size: -